Listed below are T cell receptor beta chains from one sample, sequenced in a study of molecular identifiers for immune sequencing clone quantification. TCRdb recomputed calls from the PCR reads with MiXCR, one row per CDR3 protein. In the table there are about 640,000 distinct CDR3 sequences, approximately 20% of which are singletons. Sequenced input: naive CD8+ T cells from blood, with Jurkat cell RNA spiked in. The receptors here all came from a human donor in good health. Some libraries in this study had Jurkat cell RNA spiked in. Both conserved end residues are part of each CDR3. Fields, in order: CDR3 DNA, CDR3 protein, D gene, J gene, clone size, V gene. D genes are given only for firm matches. Size is stated as once, few, many, or a class for an expanded clone.

DNA: TGTGCCAGTTTCCTTCTCCCCGGAAACACCATATATTTT
CDR3: CASFLLPGNTIYF
D: NA
J: TRBJ1-3
size: few
V: TRBV7-9

DNA: TGTGCCAGCAGTCGCAGGGGTGGGACTGAAGCTTTCTTT
CDR3: CASSRRGGTEAFF
D: NA
J: TRBJ1-1
size: many
V: TRBV12-3/TRBV12-4

DNA: TGTGCCAGCAGCTCAATGGGAGACGAAGCGGGAGGCGCAGATACGCAGTATTTT
CDR3: CASSSMGDEAGGADTQYF
D: TRBD2
J: TRBJ2-3
size: many
V: TRBV5-6

DNA: TGCGCCAGCAGCCCGAGAGGGGGGGGCCAGGATGAGCAGTTCTTC
CDR3: CASSPRGGGQDEQFF
D: NA
J: TRBJ2-1
size: many
V: TRBV4-1

DNA: TGTGCCAGCAGCCCCCACCAGGCGACAGGGTATTCTGAAGCTTTCTTT
CDR3: CASSPHQATGYSEAFF
D: TRBD1
J: TRBJ1-1
size: many
V: TRBV14

DNA: TGCGCCAGCAGCTTAACAGGGGCCCATGAGCAGTTCTTC
CDR3: CASSLTGAHEQFF
D: TRBD1
J: TRBJ2-1
size: few
V: TRBV5-1

DNA: TGCAGCGTTGAGATCTTAACCACTGAAGCTTTCTTT
CDR3: CSVEILTTEAFF
D: NA
J: TRBJ1-1
size: many
V: TRBV29-1

DNA: TGTGCCAGCAAAGTGGGACCCGAGCAGTACTTC
CDR3: CASKVGPEQYF
D: NA
J: TRBJ2-7
size: many
V: TRBV21-1

DNA: TGTGCCAGCAGCCCCGTGTGGAGGAGGGGTATGGGCAATCAGCCCCAGCATTTT
CDR3: CASSPVWRRGMGNQPQHF
D: NA
J: TRBJ1-5
size: many
V: TRBV12-3/TRBV12-4

DNA: TGTGCCAGCAGTCCGGTAGCGGGAGGTTCCGGGGAGCTGTTTTTT
CDR3: CASSPVAGGSGELFF
D: TRBD2
J: TRBJ2-2
size: few
V: TRBV12-3/TRBV12-4